These 31 T cell receptor beta chains share one sample of origin, sequenced in a study of blood T cell repertoires in COVID-19. The protocol was immunoSEQ multiplex PCR, while the TCRdb copy is restricted to in-frame clones and leaves out a portion. The data contain almost 350,000 clones, roughly 89% of them singletons. The specimen sequenced was peripheral blood. The receptors stem from a woman in her sixties with COVID-19, enrolled during active disease.

The table lists this clone with a few counts. This rearrangement joins TRBV6-6 to TRBJ1-1; D remains ambiguous. The CDR3 contains 13 residues. V lost 6 bases, J lost 0 bases, and 8 bases lay in between. Germline CDR1 MNHNY, CDR2 SVGAGI (reference sequence). The CDR3 bases are TGTGCCAGCAGGTCCCTTATGAACACTGAAGCTTTCTTT. Its protein is CASRSLMNTEAFF.

The chain uses TRBV7-9 and TRBJ2-5, with a tentative D call TRBD1 (6 bases). Germline lookup yields CDR1 SEHNR and CDR2 FQNEAQ (reference sequence). Trimming left V 4 bases short and J 5 bases short, with 11 bases between. This CDR3 is 13 amino acids long. CDR3 DNA: TGTGCCAGCAGCTCGACAGGTCCCGAGACCCAGTACTTC. Translation: CASSSTGPETQYF.

The V and J genes are TRBV5-1 and TRBJ2-7; 8 nucleotides line up with TRBD1. V lost 5 bases and J lost 1; bases outside the gene matches: 2. The CDR3 has 13 residues. Germline CDR1 is SGHRS and CDR2 is YFSETQ. The CDR3 protein is CASSWTGSYEQYF. DNA for the CDR3: TGCGCCAGCAGTTGGACAGGGTCCTACGAGCAGTACTTC. The full variable domain, in which reference TRBV5-1 and TRBJ2-7 provide the parts outside the CDR3, is KAGVTQTPRYLIKTRGQQVTLSCSPISGHRSVSWYQQTPGQGLQFLFEYFSETQRNKGNFPGRFSGRQFSNSRSEMNVSTLELGDSALYLCASSWTGSYEQYFGPGTRLTVT.

This clone was picked up one time. The chain links TRBV28 to TRBJ1-1; 7 bases match TRBD1. Germline CDR1 and CDR2: MDHEN and SYDVKM. The J segment lost 4 bases and the V segment lost 3 bases, leaving 5 bases of the junction unmatched. The CDR3 has 14 amino acids. CDR3 nucleotide sequence: TGTGCCAGCAGTTTGACAGGGTGGACCACTGAAGCTTTCTTT. It is translated as CASSLTGWTTEAFF.

The rearrangement joins TRBV5-1 to TRBJ2-7; 11 bases map to TRBD2. Germline values: CDR1 SGHRS, CDR2 YFSETQ. The CDR3 is made up of 14 amino acids. The J segment lost 7 bases and the V segment lost 2 bases, leaving 5 bases of the junction unmatched. DNA for the CDR3: TGCGCCAGCAGCTTTAGCGGGGGGGCGGTTGAGCAGTACTTC. Translating it yields CASSFSGGAVEQYF.

The chain has TRBV4-1 and TRBJ2-7, with TRBD1 matching 10 bases. Germline V CDR1 and CDR2: MGHRA, YSYEKL. The CDR3 consists of 17 residues. V was clipped by 5 bases and J by 6 bases; unmatched bases: 16. CDR3 region: CASSAVAGQGFLGEQYF. The CDR3 nucleotides are TGCGCCAGCAGCGCCGTCGCGGGACAGGGGTTCCTTGGCGAGCAGTACTTC.

The rearrangement links TRBV18 to TRBJ2-3, with TRBD2 matching over 10 bases. The CDR3 has 16 residues. From germline, CDR1 is KGHSH and CDR2 LQKENI. The ends lost 2 bases at V and 4 bases at J; junction bases unmatched: 6. The CDR3 DNA follows: TGTGCCAGCTCACCAAGAAGCGGGGGGGTTGCAGATACGCAGTATTTT. Amino acid sequence: CASSPRSGGVADTQYF.

The rearrangement uses TRBV5-1 and TRBJ2-7; 12 positions agree with TRBD1. The CDR3 has 15 residues. V shed 0 bases, J shed 6 bases, and the junction held 4 bases outside the gene matches. In germline, CDR1 is SGHRS, CDR2 YFSETQ. The CDR3 region is CASSLGGQGAVEQYF. CDR3 nucleotide sequence: TGCGCCAGCAGCTTGGGGGGACAGGGGGCCGTCGAGCAGTACTTC.

This chain connects TRBV7-2 to TRBJ2-3; 7 bases map to TRBD2. Germline trimming cut 5 bases from V and 7 bases from J; bases unmatched to any gene: 9. Germline V gene sequence: CDR1 SGHTA, CDR2 FQGNSA. The CDR3 loop spans 14 amino acids. The CDR3 sequence is CASSTRVTSNTQYF. The CDR3 DNA reads as TGTGCCAGCAGCACCAGGGTGACTAGCAATACGCAGTATTTT.

This clone was picked up one time. The chain carries TRBV7-2 and TRBJ1-1; weak D call: TRBD1 (5 bases). Germline CDR1 SGHTA, CDR2 FQGNSA. The CDR3 spans 15 residues. V gave up 5 bases and J gave up 0 bases, with 13 bases separating them. CDR3 protein: CASSLIDSMNTEAFF. The CDR3 coding sequence is TGTGCCAGCAGCCTTATAGACAGTATGAACACTGAAGCTTTCTTT.

The V and J genes are TRBV6-5 and TRBJ1-5, with 10 bases lining up with TRBD1. The CDR3 is 14 amino acids. CDR1 MNHEY and CDR2 SVGAGI come from the germline V gene. J gave up 5 bases and V 6 bases, and 4 bases lay outside the gene matches. CDR3 in DNA: TGTGCCAGCAGACGAGGACAGGGGGATCAGCCCCAGCATTTT. This sequence encodes CASRRGQGDQPQHF.

The V call is TRBV19, the J call TRBJ1-2, with 9 bases that match TRBD1. J lost 4 bases, V lost 5 bases, and 5 bases had no gene match. CDR3 length: 14 residues. Germline values: CDR1 LNHDA, CDR2 SQIVND (reference sequence). In nucleotides, the CDR3 is TGTGCCAGTAGTCCCTCGGGACAGGGCTATGGCTACACCTTC. This codes for CASSPSGQGYGYTF.

The chain couples TRBV5-1 to TRBJ2-3; D is unresolved. The germline V and J ends were trimmed by 2 bases and 1 base, with 8 bases remaining between them. Germline CDR1 reads SGHRS; CDR2 reads YFSETQ. The CDR3 loop spans 14 amino acids. The CDR3 spells CASSFRSGTDTQYF. In nucleotides, the CDR3 is TGCGCCAGCAGCTTTCGGTCCGGCACAGATACGCAGTATTTT.

The chain uses TRBV3-1 (or the pseudogene TRBV3-2) and TRBJ1-4; D may be TRBD1 (5 bases). The ends were cut back, 3 bases at V and 4 bases at J, with 9 bases in the middle. The CDR3 is 14 amino acids. Per the germline V gene, CDR1 is LGHDT and CDR2 is YNNKEL (reference sequence). The CDR3 DNA follows: TGTGCCAGCAGCCAGCACAGGAATAATGAAAAACTGTTTTTT. Protein product: CASSQHRNNEKLFF.

This clone was picked up one time. V and J are TRBV7-9 and TRBJ2-2, with 7 bases lining up with TRBD1. CDR3 length equals 15 residues. J gave up 4 bases and V 5 bases, and 7 bases lay outside the gene matches. Germline assignment: CDR1 SEHNR and CDR2 FQNEAQ (reference sequence). CDR3 nucleotide sequence: TGTGCCAGCAGCCTACGGACAGGTGGCACCGGGGAGCTGTTTTTT. It codes for CASSLRTGGTGELFF.

The gene calls are TRBV29-1 and TRBJ2-2; 15 nucleotides line up with TRBD2. The germline V gene encodes CDR1 SQVTM and CDR2 ANQGSEA. Trimming cost V 7 bases and J 6 bases; bases outside gene matches: 3. The CDR3 runs to 14 residues. CDR3 bases: TGCAGCGCTTGGACTAGCGGGGGGGCCGGGGAGCTGTTTTTT. It codes for CSAWTSGGAGELFF.

The V gene is TRBV18, the J gene TRBJ1-6; D perhaps matches TRBD1 (6 bases). V shed 4 bases and J shed 8 bases, with 12 bases lying between them. This CDR3 has 14 amino acids. The germline V gene encodes CDR1 KGHSH and CDR2 LQKENI. The DNA for the CDR3 is TGTGCCAGCTCACATGACAGGAGGTATTCACCCCTCCACTTT. Its protein product is CASSHDRRYSPLHF.

This chain links TRBV10-2 with TRBJ2-3, with TRBD2 matching over 10 bases. There are 15 residues in the CDR3. Germline V CDR1 and CDR2: WSHSY, SAAADI. Trimming at V came to 3 bases and at J to 1 base, leaving 1 base not matched to a gene. The CDR3 region has the DNA TGCGCCAGCAGTGATACTAGCGGGGGCACAGATACGCAGTATTTT. Translated: CASSDTSGGTDTQYF.

This rearrangement joins TRBV13 to TRBJ1-6; 9 bases are shared with TRBD1. The germline V gene has CDR1 PRHDT and CDR2 FYEKMQ (reference sequence). The length of the CDR3 is 15 residues. V shed 0 bases and J 9 bases; nucleotides not matched to a gene: 3. The CDR3 DNA follows: TGTGCCAGCAGCTTAGGGGACAGGGGAACTTCACCCCTCCACTTT. It codes for CASSLGDRGTSPLHF.

The rearrangement links TRBV5-1 to TRBJ2-3; a possible D gene is TRBD1 (6 bases). Germline V CDR1 and CDR2: SGHRS, YFSETQ. CDR3 size: 16 residues. V was cut by 0 bases and J by 1 base, with 12 bases left in between. The CDR3, as DNA: TGCGCCAGCAGCTTGGTAACAGGGTTCGGCACAGATACGCAGTATTTT. As protein: CASSLVTGFGTDTQYF.

The chain links TRBV30 to TRBJ2-2, with TRBD2 identical over 12 bases. The CDR3 runs to 16 residues. V was pared by 8 bases and J by 0 bases, with 7 bases of the junction left unmatched. Germline V gene sequence: CDR1 GTSNPN, CDR2 SVGIG (reference sequence). In DNA form, the CDR3 reads TGTGCCGGTACTAGCGGGGGGACCACGAACACCGGGGAGCTGTTTTTT. Encoded protein: CAGTSGGTTNTGELFF.

This clone turned up a few times. The DNA for the CDR3 is TGTGCCAGCACCCCCGAAGAGGGGGCGTATGGCTACACCTTC. Translation gives CASTPEEGAYGYTF. This chain uses TRBV2 with TRBJ1-2, with 7 bases fitting TRBD1. The germline gives CDR1 SNHLY, CDR2 FYNNEI. V shed 7 bases and J 5 bases; nucleotides not matched to a gene: 10. The CDR3 runs to 14 residues. Full variable domain (remainder filled in from reference TRBV2 and TRBJ1-2): EPEVTQTPSHQVTQMGQEVILRCVPISNHLYFYWYRQILGQKVEFLVSFYNNEISEKSEIFDDQFSVERPDGSNFTLKIRSTKLEDSAMYFCASTPEEGAYGYTFGSGTRLTVV.

This chain joins TRBV3-1 (or the pseudogene TRBV3-2) and TRBJ2-5; TRBD1 agrees at 7 bases. Germline CDR1 LGHDT, CDR2 YNNKEL (reference sequence). The CDR3 length is 18 residues. The V gene end was trimmed by 2 bases and the J gene end by 4 bases; junction bases not matched to a gene: 16. CDR3 in DNA: TGTGCCAGCAGCCAACGTCTGGGCGCCGGGACAGATGCAGAGACCCAGTACTTC. Protein sequence: CASSQRLGAGTDAETQYF.

The CDR3 coding sequence is TGTGCCACCAGCAGAGATCTGGCCGGGGGGGAGACCCAGTACTTC. Its translation: CATSRDLAGGETQYF. The V call is TRBV15, the J call TRBJ2-5, with 7 bases matching TRBD2. The CDR3 extends over 15 amino acids. CDR1 LNHNV and CDR2 YYDKDF come from the germline V gene (reference sequence). J lost 5 bases, V lost 0 bases, and 6 bases had no gene match.

The chain carries TRBV7-6 and TRBJ1-1; TRBD1 agrees at 7 bases. Per the germline V gene, CDR1 is SGHVS and CDR2 is FNYEAQ. The CDR3 loop spans 16 amino acids. V lost 1 base, J lost 6 bases, and 11 bases stayed unmatched. CDR3 residues: CASSLEPGGRWAEAFF. CDR3 sequence (DNA): TGTGCCAGCAGCTTAGAACCAGGGGGAAGATGGGCTGAAGCTTTCTTT.

Remarks on this clone: Other DNA sequences from this sample encode an identical CDR3 as well. The chain combines TRBV6-5 with TRBJ1-1; 8 nucleotides align to TRBD1. Germline lookup yields CDR1 MNHEY and CDR2 SVGAGI. The CDR3 totals 13 residues. V lost 5 bases and J lost 5; bases outside the gene matches: 4. This chain's CDR3 is CASSRTGSTEAFF. CDR3 DNA: TGTGCCAGCAGTCGGACAGGGTCAACTGAAGCTTTCTTT.

The chain uses TRBV5-1 and TRBJ1-2, with D perhaps matching TRBD1 (6 bases). Germline values: CDR1 SGHRS, CDR2 YFSETQ. V was trimmed by 6 bases and J by 1 base, leaving 13 bases between them. The CDR3 totals 14 residues. Written as DNA, the CDR3 is TGCGCCAGCAAGAGGGGGACCGATAACTATGGCTACACCTTC. This gives the protein CASKRGTDNYGYTF.

This chain uses TRBV5-6 with TRBJ1-1, with 9 bases identical to TRBD1. The length of the CDR3 is 14 residues. Germline CDR1 is SGHDT and CDR2 is YYEEEE. V shed 4 bases and J 4 bases; nucleotides not matched to a gene: 5. Written as DNA, the CDR3 is TGTGCCAGCAGCCTTTCGGGACAGGGCACTGAAGCTTTCTTT. As protein: CASSLSGQGTEAFF.

The J gene is TRBJ1-1, the V gene TRBV6-5; weak D call: TRBD1 (5 bases). CDR3 length equals 13 residues. V lost 6 bases and J 0 bases, leaving 8 bases between the germline ends. Germline CDR1 is MNHEY and CDR2 is SVGAGI. The DNA of the CDR3 is TGTGCCAGCAGGGTACAGGTGAACACTGAAGCTTTCTTT. It encodes CASRVQVNTEAFF.

The sample holds a few counts of this clone. This chain joins TRBV27 and TRBJ1-3, with 8 bases identical to TRBD1. Looked up from germline, CDR1 is MNHEY and CDR2 is SMNVEV (reference sequence). Losses at the gene ends were 4 bases for V and 5 bases for J; bases not matched to a gene: 7. The CDR3 loop spans 15 amino acids. CDR3 sequence: CASSSGQGLRNTIYF. The CDR3 DNA follows: TGTGCCAGCAGTTCCGGACAGGGTCTAAGAAACACCATATATTTT.

The chain employs TRBV3-1 (or the pseudogene TRBV3-2) and TRBJ2-7; D unclear. V was cut by 0 bases and J by 1 base, with 7 bases left in between. This CDR3 is built from 14 residues. Germline CDR1 and CDR2: LGHDT and YNNKEL (reference sequence). CDR3 in amino acids: CASSQDFESYEQYF. In DNA form, the CDR3 reads TGTGCCAGCAGCCAAGATTTTGAGTCCTACGAGCAGTACTTC.